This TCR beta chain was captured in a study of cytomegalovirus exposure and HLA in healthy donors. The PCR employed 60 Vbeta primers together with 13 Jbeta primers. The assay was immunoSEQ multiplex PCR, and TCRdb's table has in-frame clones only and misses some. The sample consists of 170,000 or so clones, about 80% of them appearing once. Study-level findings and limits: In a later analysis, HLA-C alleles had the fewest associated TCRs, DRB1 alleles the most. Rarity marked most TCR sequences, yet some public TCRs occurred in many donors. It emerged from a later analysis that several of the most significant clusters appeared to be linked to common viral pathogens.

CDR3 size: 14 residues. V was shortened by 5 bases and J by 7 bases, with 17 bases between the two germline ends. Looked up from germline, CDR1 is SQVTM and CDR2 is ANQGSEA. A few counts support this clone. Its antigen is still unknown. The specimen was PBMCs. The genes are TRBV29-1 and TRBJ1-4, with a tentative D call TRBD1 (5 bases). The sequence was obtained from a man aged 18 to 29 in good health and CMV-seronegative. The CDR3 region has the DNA TGCAGCGTTCGGGGGGATGTGGAGAGTGAAAAACTGTTTTTT. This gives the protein CSVRGDVESEKLFF.